This T cell receptor (beta chain) was sequenced in a study of T cells expressing NK-cell markers. The CDR3 runs 15 residues. The germline V gene encodes CDR1 MGHRA and CDR2 YSYEKL. TCRdb re-analyzed the 5' RACE reads; it lists each CDR3 protein once, without DNA. Its table records about 460,000 distinct CDR3 sequences. This TCR derives from a woman aged 45-65 years in good health. Sequenced: blood T cells: a sorted CD56 or NKG2C T cell subset, CD4+ or CD8+ T cells, or bulk PBMC T cells (not recorded which). The rearrangement joins TRBV4-1 to TRBJ2-4. The CDR3 spells CASSQLGLAKNIQYF.